This TCR beta chain is from a study of blood T cell repertoires in COVID-19. The CDR3 extends over 13 amino acids. Per the germline V gene, CDR1 is SGHNT and CDR2 is YENEEA. After removal of 8 bases from V and 3 bases from J, the junction contained 5 bases not matched to a gene. Repertoires were generated with immunoSEQ multiplex PCR, while TCRdb's copy carries only in-frame clones and drops some. The data hold tens of thousands of clones, with approximately 88% observed a single time. V gene TRBV11-3 combines with J gene TRBJ1-1, with 8 bases identical to TRBD1. The sample was peripheral blood. This sequence was found in a man aged 80 or over with acute or convalescent COVID-19. In nucleotides, the CDR3 is TGTGCCAGCGCCGCACAGGGGGACACTGAAGCTTTCTTT. This gives the protein CASAAQGDTEAFF.